One sample yielded the 26 T cell receptor beta chains listed below, sequenced in a study of coeliac disease. For these TCRs, the target antigens are not known. Only in-frame clones appear in the TCRdb table, and some are missing; sequencing was by immunoSEQ multiplex PCR. This table has more than 4,000 clones, about 70% appearing once. Study-level findings and limits: Active celiac intraepithelial and lamina propria samples had lower TRB and TRG clonality than control samples.

The source material was intraepithelial lymphocytes from the gut. These TCRs come from a young woman with active celiac disease.

This clone counts as large (0.1 to 1%). CDR3 amino acids: CASSLGQGNYGYTF. The CDR3 coding sequence is TGCGCCAGCAGCTTGGGACAGGGCAACTATGGCTACACCTTC. The gene calls are TRBV5-1 and TRBJ1-2, with 7 nucleotides matching TRBD1. Germline V gene lookup returns CDR1 SGHRS and CDR2 YFSETQ. V lost 0 bases and J lost 2; bases outside the gene matches: 1. The CDR3 covers 14 residues.

The rearrangement links TRBV19 to TRBJ2-7; D perhaps matches TRBD1 (6 bases). The CDR3 totals 13 residues. V lost 4 bases, J lost 4 bases, and 11 bases lay in between. CDR1 is LNHDA, CDR2 SQIVND, per germline (reference sequence). In DNA form, the CDR3 reads TGTGCCAGTAGTACATCAGGGGCGTACGAGCAGTACTTC. Its protein is CASSTSGAYEQYF.

Turning to this clone: Other DNA sequences in the same sample also yield this CDR3. This chain uses TRBV18 with TRBJ1-2, with 9 bases lining up with TRBD1. V was pared by 5 bases and J by 3 bases, with 1 base of the junction left unmatched. The germline V gene has CDR1 KGHSH and CDR2 LQKENI. The CDR3 totals 13 residues. CDR3 sequence reads: CASSTGGDYGYTF. The CDR3 region has the DNA TGTGCCAGCTCAACAGGGGGCGACTATGGCTACACCTTC.

This clone was observed once. Here the CDR3 DNA reads TGTGCCAGCAGCCAACTTAGCGGGGGGTTCTACAATGAGCAGTTCTTC. Translation: CASSQLSGGFYNEQFF. The rearrangement uses TRBV2 and TRBJ2-1; TRBD2 agrees at 10 bases. The CDR3 extends over 16 amino acids. CDR1 and CDR2 (germline): SNHLY, FYNNEI. V shed 6 bases and J 3 bases; nucleotides not matched to a gene: 8.

The chain couples TRBV19 to TRBJ1-1, with TRBD1 matching 8 bases. After removal of 3 bases from V and 10 bases from J, the junction contained 7 bases not matched to a gene. The CDR3 extends over 13 amino acids. Germline V lookup: CDR1 LNHDA, CDR2 SQIVND (reference sequence). The CDR3 loop reads CASSILDRDGAFF. The DNA of the CDR3 is TGTGCCAGTAGTATCTTGGACAGGGACGGAGCTTTCTTT.

This chain links TRBV28 with TRBJ2-7; 9 nucleotides agree with TRBD1. From germline, CDR1 is MDHEN and CDR2 SYDVKM. V lost 6 bases to trimming and J lost 2 bases; unmatched junction nucleotides: 8. The length of the CDR3 is 15 residues. CDR3 in amino acids: CASRGTGQGTYEQYV. CDR3 in DNA: TGTGCCAGCAGGGGGACAGGGCAGGGGACCTACGAGCAGTACGTC.

The CDR3 coding sequence is TGTGCCTGGAGTCCACAGGGTGAAGCTTTCTTT. It specifies CAWSPQGEAFF. This chain uses TRBV30 with TRBJ1-1, with D maybe TRBD1 (6 bases). The CDR3 is 11 amino acids. Trimming removed 2 bases from V and 7 bases from J, with 8 bases in between. Per the germline V gene, CDR1 is GTSNPN and CDR2 is SVGIG (reference sequence).

On this clone: At one end, the junction sequence differs from germline, possibly due to a read error. The V gene is TRBV30, the J gene TRBJ1-3, with TRBD1 matching over 10 bases. Germline assignment: CDR1 GTSNPN and CDR2 SVGIG (reference sequence). CDR3 length: 17 amino acids. CDR3 in DNA: TGTGCCTGCCGACCGGGACAGGGGCTGAGCTCTGGAAACACCGTATATTTT. This sequence encodes CACRPGQGLSSGNTVYF. Supplemented by reference TRBV30 and TRBJ1-3, the full variable domain reads SQTIHQWPATLVQPVGSPLSLECTVEGTSNPNLYWYRQAAGRGLQLLFYSVGIGQISSEVPQNLSASRPQDRQFILSSKKLLLSDSGFYLCACRPGQGLSSGNTVYFGEGSWLTVV.

This clone was detected only a few times. This chain joins TRBV29-1 and TRBJ2-3, with 11 bases that match TRBD2. Trimming cost V 7 bases and J 7 bases; bases outside gene matches: 7. CDR1 is SQVTM, CDR2 ANQGSEA, per germline. CDR3 length: 13 amino acids. The CDR3 here is CSGGTSGSYTQYF. The DNA of the CDR3 is TGCAGCGGGGGGACTAGCGGCTCTTATACGCAGTATTTT.

The chain uses TRBV5-1 and TRBJ2-3; possibly TRBD2 for D (5 bases). Trimming removed 4 bases from V and 0 bases from J, with 9 bases in between. The CDR3 spans 14 residues. The germline V gene encodes CDR1 SGHRS and CDR2 YFSETQ. For the CDR3, the DNA is TGCGCCAGCAGCGGGCGGACTAGCACAGATACGCAGTATTTT. Its translation is CASSGRTSTDTQYF.

This clone was found a few times. The V gene is TRBV6-1, the J gene TRBJ2-5; the D is unclear. Trimming pared 2 bases from V and 6 bases from J, leaving 10 bases between. The CDR3 consists of 13 residues. Per germline, CDR1 MNHNS and CDR2 SASEGT. CDR3: CASSEYYQKTQYF. CDR3 sequence (DNA): TGTGCCAGCAGTGAATACTATCAAAAGACCCAGTACTTC.

In this sample, this clone is medium-sized (0.01 to 0.1%). V is TRBV6-5 and J is TRBJ2-5; D is possibly TRBD1 (5 bases). The CDR3 loop spans 14 amino acids. Germline CDR1 reads MNHEY; CDR2 reads SVGAGI. V shed 8 bases and J shed 2 bases, with 15 bases lying between them. CDR3: CASYEGVGQETQYF. The CDR3 bases are TGTGCCAGCTACGAAGGGGTTGGGCAAGAGACCCAGTACTTC.

The V call is TRBV5-1, the J call TRBJ2-2; TRBD2 aligns across 9 bases. Looked up from germline, CDR1 is SGHRS and CDR2 is YFSETQ. V lost 1 base and J lost 1; bases outside the gene matches: 2. The CDR3 consists of 16 residues. The CDR3 region has the DNA TGCGCCAGCAGCTTGCAAGCGGGGGGGAACACCGGGGAGCTGTTTTTT. Translating it yields CASSLQAGGNTGELFF.

The gene calls are TRBV7-9 and TRBJ1-2, with 10 bases identical to TRBD1. Per the germline V gene, CDR1 is SEHNR and CDR2 is FQNEAQ (reference sequence). V dropped 5 bases and J dropped 7; count of bases not matched to a gene: 10. The CDR3 runs to 15 residues. The CDR3 region is CASSTRDRGPFGYTF. CDR3 nucleotide sequence: TGTGCCAGCAGCACCCGGGACAGGGGCCCCTTTGGCTACACCTTC.

This clone is deemed medium-sized. The rearrangement links TRBV18 to TRBJ2-7; 10 bases agree with TRBD1. Germline V gene sequence: CDR1 KGHSH, CDR2 LQKENI. This CDR3 has 14 amino acids. V lost 4 bases, J lost 0 bases, and 0 bases stayed unmatched. The CDR3 DNA follows: TGTGCCAGCTCACGGACAGGGGGCTCCTACGAGCAGTACGTC. As protein: CASSRTGGSYEQYV.

The rearrangement joins TRBV2 to TRBJ2-5, with TRBD1 matching 7 bases. This CDR3 is built from 14 residues. Germline V gene data show CDR1 as SNHLY and CDR2 as FYNNEI. V gave up 7 bases and J gave up 2 bases; unmatched junction bases: 7. In DNA form, the CDR3 reads TGTGCCAGCACCTCCGGGACAGTTCAAGAGACCCAGTACTTC. Translation: CASTSGTVQETQYF.

The sample holds a few counts of this clone. The chain recombines TRBV9 with TRBJ2-3; 8 nucleotides line up with TRBD2. The trim removed 0 bases at V and 4 bases at J, leaving 10 bases unmatched. CDR3 length equals 17 residues. The germline gives CDR1 SGDLS, CDR2 YYNGEE. In DNA, the CDR3 is TGTGCCAGCAGCGTAGTTCGGGGAGCGGGGGCCCCAGATACGCAGTATTTT. Translating gives CASSVVRGAGAPDTQYF.

The chain has TRBV7-9 and TRBJ1-3; the D gene is possibly TRBD1 (5 bases). Germline V gives CDR1 SEHNR, CDR2 FQNEAQ (reference sequence). This CDR3 has 14 residues. V was clipped by 1 base and J by 2 bases, with 6 bases between them. The CDR3 loop reads CASSLGGAGNTIYF. In DNA form, the CDR3 reads TGTGCCAGCAGCTTAGGGGGGGCTGGAAACACCATATATTTT.

V and J are TRBV6-1 and TRBJ1-5; TRBD1 matches at 9 bases. The CDR3 sequence is 15 residues long. Germline CDR1 and CDR2: MNHNS and SASEGT. With 5 bases clipped from V and 7 bases from J, the junction kept 9 bases outside the gene matches. The DNA of the CDR3 is TGTGCCAGCAGTAGACAGGGGGATTATGCGCAGCCCCAGCATTTT. Translated, it gives CASSRQGDYAQPQHF.

A note on this clone: At one boundary the junction diverges from the germline segment, which might be a read error. In nucleotides, the CDR3 is TGCGCCAGCAGCGAGTCGAGGGGGCAAAATTCACCCCTCCACTTT. It codes for CASSESRGQNSPLHF. The gene calls are TRBV10-2 and TRBJ1-6; 7 bases are shared with TRBD1. CDR1 is WSHSY and CDR2 is SAAADI in the germline V gene. This CDR3 has 15 amino acids.

The gene calls are TRBV7-9 and TRBJ2-7; possible D gene TRBD1, 6 bases. Germline V gene data show CDR1 as SEHNR and CDR2 as FQNEAQ (reference sequence). The CDR3 contains 14 residues. Trimming left V 3 bases short and J 5 bases short, with 14 bases between. CDR3 amino acids: CASSLAGVNDEQYF. CDR3 bases: TGTGCCAGCAGCTTGGCAGGGGTTAACGACGAGCAGTACTTC.

The chain is built from TRBV27 and TRBJ2-1; the D gene is possibly TRBD1 (5 bases). This CDR3 contains 16 residues. Per the germline V gene, CDR1 is MNHEY and CDR2 is SMNVEV (reference sequence). V was cut by 1 base and J by 9 bases, with 19 bases left in between. The CDR3 loop is CASSLYGRLRGAEQFF. The CDR3 nucleotides read TGTGCCAGCAGTTTATACGGCAGGTTGCGTGGGGCTGAGCAGTTCTTC.

The chain links TRBV19 to TRBJ1-1; 7 positions match TRBD1. V trimming: 3 bases; J trimming: 5 bases; junction bases outside the gene matches: 3. Germline lookup yields CDR1 LNHDA and CDR2 SQIVND (reference sequence). This CDR3 is built from 13 residues. The CDR3 is CASSIQQGTEAFF. For the CDR3, the DNA is TGTGCCAGTAGTATCCAACAGGGGACTGAAGCTTTCTTT.

The chain recombines TRBV6-4 with TRBJ2-3; D unclear. Trimming cost V 5 bases and J 3 bases, with 12 bases left between them. The CDR3 runs to 14 residues. The germline CDR1 and CDR2 sequences are MRHNA and SNTAGT. The CDR3 sequence is CASSNGVWTDTQYF. The CDR3 DNA follows: TGTGCCAGCAGTAACGGAGTCTGGACAGATACGCAGTATTTT.

V and J are TRBV11-2 and TRBJ2-2; D is uncertain. This CDR3 is built from 14 residues. Trimming took 3 bases from V and 2 from J, leaving 7 bases between them. From germline, CDR1 is SGHAT and CDR2 FQNNGV. The CDR3 sequence: CASSLAHNTGELFF. In nucleotides, the CDR3 is TGTGCCAGCAGCTTGGCTCATAACACCGGGGAGCTGTTTTTT.

The V gene is TRBV28, the J gene TRBJ1-6; unclear D gene. Per the germline V gene, CDR1 is MDHEN and CDR2 is SYDVKM. This CDR3 region has 14 residues. Trimming removed 3 bases from V and 10 bases from J, with 13 bases in between. The DNA of the CDR3 is TGTGCCAGCAGTTTTAGCTCCCTCTACTCACCCCTCCACTTT. It codes for CASSFSSLYSPLHF.